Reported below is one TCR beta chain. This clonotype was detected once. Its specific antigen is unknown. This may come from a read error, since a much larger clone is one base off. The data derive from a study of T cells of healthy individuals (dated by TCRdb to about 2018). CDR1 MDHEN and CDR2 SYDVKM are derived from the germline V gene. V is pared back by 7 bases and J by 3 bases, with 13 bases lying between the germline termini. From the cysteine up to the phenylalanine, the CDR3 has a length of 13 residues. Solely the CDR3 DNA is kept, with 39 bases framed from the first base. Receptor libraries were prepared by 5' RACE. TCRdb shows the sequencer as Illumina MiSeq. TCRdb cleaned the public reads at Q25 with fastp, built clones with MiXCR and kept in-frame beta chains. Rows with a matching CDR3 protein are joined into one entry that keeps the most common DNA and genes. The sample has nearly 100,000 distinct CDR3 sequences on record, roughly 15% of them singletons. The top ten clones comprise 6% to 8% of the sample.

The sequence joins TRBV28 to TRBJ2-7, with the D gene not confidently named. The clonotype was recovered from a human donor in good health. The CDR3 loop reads CASTTDRSYEQYF. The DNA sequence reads TGTGCCAGCACCACCGACCGCAGCTACGAGCAGTACTTC.